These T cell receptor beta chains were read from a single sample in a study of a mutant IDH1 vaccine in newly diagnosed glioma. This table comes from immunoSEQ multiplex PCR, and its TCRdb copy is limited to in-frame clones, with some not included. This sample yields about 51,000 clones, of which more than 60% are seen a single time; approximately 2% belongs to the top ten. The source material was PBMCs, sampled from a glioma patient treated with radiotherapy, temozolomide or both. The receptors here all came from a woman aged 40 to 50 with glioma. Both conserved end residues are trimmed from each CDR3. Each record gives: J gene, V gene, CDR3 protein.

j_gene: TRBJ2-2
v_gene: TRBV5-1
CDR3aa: ASSPKGQGLTGELF

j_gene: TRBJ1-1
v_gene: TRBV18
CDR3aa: ASSPLTGNTEAF

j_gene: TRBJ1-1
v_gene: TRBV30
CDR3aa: AWSPLTEAF

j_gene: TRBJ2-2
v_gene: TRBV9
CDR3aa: ASSVAGAGGGTGELF

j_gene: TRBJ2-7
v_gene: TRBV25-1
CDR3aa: ASSLGTGFEQY

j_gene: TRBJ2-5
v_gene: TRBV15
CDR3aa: ATSRVETQY

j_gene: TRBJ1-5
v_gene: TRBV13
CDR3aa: ASSLGGQPQH

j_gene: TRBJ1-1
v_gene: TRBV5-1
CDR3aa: ASSLAGNTEAF

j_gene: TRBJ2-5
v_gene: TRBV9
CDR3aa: ASSALGIRQETQY

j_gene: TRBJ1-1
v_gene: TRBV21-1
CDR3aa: ASSKVHRVVAF

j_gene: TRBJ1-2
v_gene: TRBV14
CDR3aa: ASSRGPPANYGYT

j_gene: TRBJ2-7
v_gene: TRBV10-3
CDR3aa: AIRGEGARYEQY

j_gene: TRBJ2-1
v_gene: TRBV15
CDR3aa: ATSRGLAGGGHEQF

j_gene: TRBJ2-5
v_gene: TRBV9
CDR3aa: ASSESLAGGETQY

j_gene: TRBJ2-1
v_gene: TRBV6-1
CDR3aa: ASRTSGGNEQF

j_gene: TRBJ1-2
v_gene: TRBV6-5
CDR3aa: ASSPAGRSYGYT

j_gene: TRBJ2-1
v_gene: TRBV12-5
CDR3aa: ASGLTLRDRVHNEQF

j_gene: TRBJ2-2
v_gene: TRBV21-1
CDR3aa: ASGLRGSRGTGELF

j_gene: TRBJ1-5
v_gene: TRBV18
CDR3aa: ASSPPGRTNQPQH

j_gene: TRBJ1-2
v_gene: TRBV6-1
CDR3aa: ASSELREYRYGYT

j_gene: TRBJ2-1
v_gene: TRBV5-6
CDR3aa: ASSLKLATDEQF

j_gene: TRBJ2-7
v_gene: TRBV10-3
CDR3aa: ASSGLYEQY

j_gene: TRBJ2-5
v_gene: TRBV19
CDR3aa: ASTGLAGGIETQY

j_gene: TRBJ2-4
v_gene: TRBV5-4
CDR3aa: ASSLEGGASKNIQY

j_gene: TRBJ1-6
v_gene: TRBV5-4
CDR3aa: ASSPGRYNSPLH

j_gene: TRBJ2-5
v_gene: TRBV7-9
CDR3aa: ASSYGQGLETQY

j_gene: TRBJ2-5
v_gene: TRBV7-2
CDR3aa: ASSYNSGVTQETQY

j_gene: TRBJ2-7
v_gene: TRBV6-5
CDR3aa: ASSRTGSPSGQY

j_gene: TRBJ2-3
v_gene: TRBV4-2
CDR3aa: ASSQDLGGATDTQY

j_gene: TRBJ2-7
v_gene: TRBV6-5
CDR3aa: ASSSGTSGGSYEQY

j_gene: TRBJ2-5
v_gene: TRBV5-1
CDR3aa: ASSPTPGLAGEETQY

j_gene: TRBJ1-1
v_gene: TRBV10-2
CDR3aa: ASRRQGASTEAF

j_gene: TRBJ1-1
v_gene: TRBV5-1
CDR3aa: ASSLDSLEAF

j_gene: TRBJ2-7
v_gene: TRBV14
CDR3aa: ASSFSGGWNEQY

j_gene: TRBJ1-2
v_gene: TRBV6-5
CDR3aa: ASRGRVANYGYT

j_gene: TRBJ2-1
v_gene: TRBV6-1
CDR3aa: ASSAQRSSYNEQF

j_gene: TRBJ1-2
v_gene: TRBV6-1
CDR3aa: ASTGTTYGGYT

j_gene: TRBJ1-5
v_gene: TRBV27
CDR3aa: ASRVSQSSNQPQH

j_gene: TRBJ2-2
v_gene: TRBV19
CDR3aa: ASRTGGPGTGELF